The 16 T cell receptor beta chains presented below share a single source sample, sequenced in a study of blood T cell repertoires in COVID-19. Data came from immunoSEQ multiplex PCR; TCRdb stores just in-frame clones and leaves some out. The sample has roughly 88,000 clones; under 95% are singletons. The sequencing sample was made of peripheral blood. Source of these receptors: a woman between 45 and 65 years old in a cohort sampled during active COVID-19.

The chain has TRBV5-1 and TRBJ2-3, with 11 bases matching TRBD2. With V trimmed by 2 bases and J by 3 bases, 5 bases remained unmatched. The CDR3 extends over 16 amino acids. CDR1 SGHRS and CDR2 YFSETQ come from the germline V gene. In DNA form, the CDR3 reads TGCGCCAGCAGCTTATCCGGGACTAGCGGAACAGATACGCAGTATTTT. Encoded protein: CASSLSGTSGTDTQYF.

The chain's CDR3 is CAISETGGATQYF. The CDR3 DNA reads TGTGCCATCAGTGAGACAGGGGGAGCGACCCAGTACTTC. The V call is TRBV10-3, the J call TRBJ2-5; 8 bases are a match to TRBD1. Germline CDR1 ENHRY, CDR2 SYGVKD. The V gene end was trimmed by 2 bases and the J gene end by 7 bases; junction bases not matched to a gene: 3. The CDR3 extends over 13 amino acids.

The chain is built from TRBV7-3 and TRBJ2-5; 7 positions match TRBD2. CDR3 length: 15 amino acids. V dropped 0 bases and J dropped 5; count of bases not matched to a gene: 6. CDR1 and CDR2 from the germline V gene are SGHTA and FQGTGA. CDR3 residues: CASSLTGLAAETQYF. CDR3 sequence (DNA): TGTGCCAGCAGCTTAACTGGCCTAGCGGCGGAGACCCAGTACTTC.

This sequence joins TRBV2 and TRBJ1-3; D unclear. Trimming took off 7 bases at V and 1 base at J, with 11 bases between the two ends. Germline V gene data show CDR1 as SNHLY and CDR2 as FYNNEI. There are 14 residues in the CDR3. CDR3 protein: CASTLGGSGNTIYF. CDR3 coding DNA: TGTGCCAGCACCTTGGGAGGGTCTGGAAACACCATATATTTT.

This chain connects TRBV27 to TRBJ1-1; D perhaps matches TRBD1 (6 bases). Trimming removed 4 bases at V and 6 bases at J, with 18 bases between. This CDR3 region has 15 residues. The V gene's germline CDR1 is MNHEY and CDR2 SMNVEV (reference sequence). CDR3 sequence: CASSSQGQDWAEAFF. CDR3 DNA: TGTGCCAGCAGTTCGCAGGGGCAAGATTGGGCTGAAGCTTTCTTT.

The chain combines TRBV19 with TRBJ1-2; possibly TRBD1 for D (5 bases). Germline V gene data show CDR1 as LNHDA and CDR2 as SQIVND (reference sequence). Trimming shortened V by 3 bases and J by 2 bases, and 13 bases separated the two germline ends. This CDR3 is built from 15 residues. The DNA for the CDR3 is TGTGCCAGTAGTATTCTCCCCCAGGGCAACTATGGCTACACCTTC. Translation: CASSILPQGNYGYTF.

V and J are TRBV7-9 and TRBJ1-1; weak D call: TRBD1 (6 bases). The CDR3 contains 14 residues. Trimming stripped 3 bases from V and 1 base from J, with 9 bases between. Germline CDR1 SEHNR, CDR2 FQNEAQ (reference sequence). The CDR3 DNA reads as TGTGCCAGCAGCTTGGCAGGGGCGAACACTGAAGCTTTCTTT. The encoded protein is CASSLAGANTEAFF.

With regard to this clone: Relative to the germline gene, one junction end is altered; a read error may explain this. V is TRBV14 and J is TRBJ1-1; 9 nucleotides agree with TRBD1. CDR3 length: 15 amino acids. CDR1 and CDR2 from the germline V gene are SGHDN and FVKESK. CDR3 in amino acids: CASSQGDRANAEAFF. CDR3 sequence (DNA): TGTGCCAGCAGCCAGGGGGACAGGGCGAACGCTGAAGCTTTCTTT.

J is TRBJ2-3 and V is TRBV28; 8 bases are a match to TRBD1. In germline, CDR1 is MDHEN, CDR2 SYDVKM. The CDR3 loop spans 15 amino acids. Trimming removed 6 bases from V and 2 bases from J; junction bases left unmatched: 7. The chain's CDR3 is CASRGTGGPTDTQYF. The DNA of the CDR3 is TGTGCCAGCAGGGGGACAGGCGGACCCACAGATACGCAGTATTTT.

This clone was seen a single time. The V call is TRBV4-1, the J call TRBJ1-5, with a possible D match to TRBD1 (6 bases). The V gene lost 1 base and the J gene lost 8 bases, with 18 bases spanning the gap. CDR1 is MGHRA, CDR2 YSYEKL, per germline. The CDR3 covers 16 residues. The CDR3 region has the DNA TGCGCCAGCAGCCAAGTCTCCGGGACGGGGGGCGAGCCCCAGCATTTT. Protein: CASSQVSGTGGEPQHF.

This chain joins TRBV2 and TRBJ2-3; D may be TRBD1 (5 bases). The CDR3 spans 12 residues. The V gene lost 6 bases and the J gene lost 4 bases, with 8 bases spanning the gap. Germline CDR1 SNHLY, CDR2 FYNNEI. CDR3 DNA: TGTGCCAGCAGCCAACAGGCAGATACGCAGTATTTT. Protein: CASSQQADTQYF.

The chain has TRBV28 and TRBJ1-2, with 7 positions matching TRBD1. V shed 2 bases and J 6 bases; nucleotides not matched to a gene: 3. The germline CDR1 and CDR2 sequences are MDHEN and SYDVKM. This CDR3 spans 13 amino acids. CDR3 DNA sequence: TGTGCCAGCAGTTTAACACAGGGGCATGGCTACACCTTC. The encoded protein is CASSLTQGHGYTF.

The CDR3 DNA follows: TGTGCCAGCACCAAGGGGGTACGGGAAAACACCGGGGAGCTGTTTTTT. It yields the protein CASTKGVRENTGELFF. The chain employs TRBV25-1 and TRBJ2-2, with D tentatively TRBD1 (6 bases). Germline CDR1 is MGHDK and CDR2 is SYGVNS. Deletions cut 7 bases from V and 2 bases from J, with 17 bases between. CDR3 length equals 16 residues.

This chain links TRBV4-2 with TRBJ1-2, with D uncertain. CDR3 length: 17 residues. CDR1 and CDR2 (germline): LGHNA, YNFKEQ. V shed 3 bases and J shed 4 bases, with 21 bases lying between them. The DNA of the CDR3 is TGTGCCAGCAGCCACCCCGGGGAGGCGAGAGAAACCTATGGCTACACCTTC. It codes for CASSHPGEARETYGYTF.

The V and J genes are TRBV3-1 (or the pseudogene TRBV3-2) and TRBJ2-7, with a weak D call TRBD2 (7 bases). The germline gives CDR1 LGHDT, CDR2 YNNKEL (reference sequence). The CDR3 spans 17 residues. V shed 5 bases and J shed 0 bases, with 20 bases lying between them. The CDR3 region is CASSGVPGGRSSYEQYF. CDR3 in DNA: TGTGCCAGCAGCGGAGTCCCCGGGGGGCGTTCCTCCTACGAGCAGTACTTC.

The chain links TRBV15 to TRBJ1-5; 8 bases agree with TRBD1. This CDR3 is 16 amino acids long. J gave up 0 bases and V 6 bases, and 7 bases lay outside the gene matches. The germline V gene has CDR1 LNHNV and CDR2 YYDKDF (reference sequence). The CDR3 nucleotides are TGTGCCACCAGGAAGGCCGGGACAGGTAGCAATCAGCCCCAGCATTTT. This gives the protein CATRKAGTGSNQPQHF.